Presented here are 30 T cell receptor beta chains from one specimen sequenced in a study of beta chain features in type 1 diabetes. The study, taken as a whole, reports: Moderately but significantly shorter TCRB CDR3s were found in Type 1 diabetes patients in all four CD4+ subsets.

Their antigens remain unidentified. Expressed TCRB transcripts were sequenced after all isolated RNA was converted to cDNA. Only in-frame clones appear in the TCRdb table, and some are missing; sequencing was by immunoSEQ multiplex PCR. The repertoire holds around 650,000 clones, with about an eighth as singletons. The sequencing input was naive CD4+ T cells from blood. These receptors all stem from a man aged 25 to 40 with type 1 diabetes.

This clone was counted between two and nine times. The chain recombines TRBV5-1 with TRBJ2-1; the match to TRBD2 covers 8 bases. The CDR3 consists of 14 residues. Germline V gives CDR1 SGHRS, CDR2 YFSETQ. With 0 bases clipped from V and 8 bases from J, the junction kept 4 bases outside the gene matches. The CDR3 region has the DNA TGCGCCAGCAGCTTGGCCGGGACTAGTGATGAGCAGTTCTTC. Translating it yields CASSLAGTSDEQFF.

The chain couples TRBV5-1 to TRBJ1-4, with D tentatively TRBD1 (5 bases). In germline, CDR1 is SGHRS, CDR2 YFSETQ. CDR3 length: 17 amino acids. V was pared by 1 base and J by 0 bases, with 13 bases between. The CDR3, as DNA: TGCGCCAGCAGCTTGACCTGGGACGGAGCAACTAATGAAAAACTGTTTTTT. Its translation is CASSLTWDGATNEKLFF.

This clone was counted a few times. The chain is built from TRBV28 and TRBJ1-1, with D perhaps matching TRBD1 (6 bases). Germline CDR1 MDHEN, CDR2 SYDVKM. The CDR3 has 12 amino acids. The V and J ends lost 5 bases and 8 bases respectively, with 12 bases between them. CDR3 residues: CASSLTGLEAFF. The DNA for the CDR3 is TGTGCCAGCAGTCTGACAGGCCTAGAAGCTTTCTTT.

This clone was recorded a few times. The chain couples TRBV29-1 to TRBJ1-1, with 8 bases lining up with TRBD1. The CDR3 is made up of 14 amino acids. J lost 3 bases, V lost 8 bases, and 11 bases had no gene match. Germline V gene data show CDR1 as SQVTM and CDR2 as ANQGSEA. CDR3 nucleotides: TGCAGCTCCAAAGACACAGGGGGTGACACTGAAGCTTTCTTT. It specifies CSSKDTGGDTEAFF.

The chain uses TRBV7-2 and TRBJ2-5; 7 nucleotides line up with TRBD1. This CDR3 is 15 amino acids long. V trimming: 7 bases; J trimming: 1 base; junction bases outside the gene matches: 9. Germline CDR1 is SGHTA and CDR2 is FQGNSA. CDR3 in amino acids: CASTRQGRLQETQYF. The CDR3 nucleotides are TGTGCCAGCACCCGACAGGGCCGGCTCCAAGAGACCCAGTACTTC.

The chain is built from TRBV4-3 and TRBJ1-5; D remains ambiguous. Germline values: CDR1 LGHNA, CDR2 YSLEER. The CDR3 totals 14 residues. The V gene lost 0 bases and the J gene lost 8 bases, with 11 bases spanning the gap. The DNA for the CDR3 is TGCGCCAGCAGCCAAGATAACTTGGGCGAGCCCCAGCATTTT. Its translation: CASSQDNLGEPQHF.

The chain uses TRBV19 and TRBJ2-7, with 8 bases aligning to TRBD1. The CDR3 totals 14 residues. The junction had 7 bases not matched to a gene; V was cut back by 4 bases and J by 5 bases. Germline-derived CDR1 and CDR2 are LNHDA and SQIVND (reference sequence). The CDR3 DNA sequence: TGTGCCAGTAGTACCCGACAGGGGTACAACGAGCAGTACTTC. Translation gives CASSTRQGYNEQYF.

The chain employs TRBV4-2 and TRBJ2-1, with 11 nucleotides matching TRBD1. The CDR3 has 16 amino acids. The germline CDR1 and CDR2 sequences are LGHNA and YNFKEQ. Unmatched junction bases numbered 8, after V lost 0 bases and J lost 10 bases. The CDR3 coding sequence is TGTGCCAGCAGCCAAGATTCTGGACAGGGGGCGAAAGAGCAGTTCTTC. Its protein product is CASSQDSGQGAKEQFF.

This clone was found a few times. The chain joins TRBV18 to TRBJ2-7; 7 bases align to TRBD1. The CDR3 has 16 residues. The germline CDR1 and CDR2 sequences are KGHSH and LQKENI. The J segment lost 6 bases and the V segment lost 2 bases, leaving 13 bases of the junction unmatched. CDR3 protein: CASSPELGGERPEQYF. The CDR3 region has the DNA TGTGCCAGCTCACCAGAGCTAGGGGGCGAACGTCCCGAGCAGTACTTC. The full variable domain, completed using reference TRBV18 and TRBJ2-7, is NAGVMQNPRHLVRRRGQEARLRCSPMKGHSHVYWYRQLPEEGLKFMVYLQKENIIDESGMPKERFSAEFPKEGPSILRIQQVVRGDSAAYFCASSPELGGERPEQYFGPGTRLTVT.

The chain recombines TRBV2 with TRBJ2-1; 8 bases line up with TRBD1. From germline, CDR1 is SNHLY and CDR2 FYNNEI. This CDR3 is 13 amino acids long. Trimming cost V 5 bases and J 8 bases; bases outside gene matches: 5. The CDR3, as DNA: TGTGCCAGCAGTTTCCGGACAGGGCATGAGCAGTTCTTC. The encoded protein is CASSFRTGHEQFF.

Remarks on this clone: Other DNA sequences of this sample code for an identical CDR3. The genes are TRBV10-3 and TRBJ1-2; D unclear. The CDR3 runs to 12 residues. The V and J ends lost 4 bases and 3 bases respectively, with 6 bases between them. Germline V gene sequence: CDR1 ENHRY, CDR2 SYGVKD. The CDR3 sequence is CAISGTDYGYTF. The CDR3 nucleotides read TGTGCCATCAGTGGGACGGACTATGGCTACACCTTC.

The chain couples TRBV6-1 to TRBJ1-1, with a tentative D call TRBD1 (5 bases). Trimming pared 2 bases from V and 7 bases from J, leaving 11 bases between. The CDR3 is 13 amino acids. From germline, CDR1 is MNHNS and CDR2 SASEGT. The CDR3 DNA reads TGTGCCAGCAGTGAAAAGCAGGGAATTGAAGCTTTCTTT. Its protein is CASSEKQGIEAFF.

The genes are TRBV27 and TRBJ1-5, with unresolved D. Trimming removed 3 bases at V and 1 base at J, with 7 bases between. Per germline, CDR1 MNHEY and CDR2 SMNVEV (reference sequence). There are 14 residues in the CDR3. CDR3 sequence (DNA): TGTGCCAGCAGTTTCGGCCCGAGCAATCAGCCCCAGCATTTT. This encodes CASSFGPSNQPQHF.

The chain is built from TRBV5-1 and TRBJ1-2, with 9 bases fitting TRBD1. Trimming removed 3 bases from V and 8 bases from J; junction bases left unmatched: 8. Germline V gene data show CDR1 as SGHRS and CDR2 as YFSETQ. This CDR3 contains 14 residues. CDR3: CASSSAQGAQGYTF. The DNA for the CDR3 is TGCGCCAGCAGCTCGGCACAGGGGGCGCAGGGCTACACCTTC.

On this clone itself: This CDR3 is also generated by other DNA sequences in the sample. This chain joins TRBV2 and TRBJ1-3; possible D gene TRBD1, 5 bases. CDR3 length: 14 residues. Trimming pared 2 bases from V and 0 bases from J, leaving 5 bases between. Per germline, CDR1 SNHLY and CDR2 FYNNEI. The CDR3 DNA is TGTGCCAGCAGTGAACAGGGCTCTGGAAACACCATATATTTT. This sequence encodes CASSEQGSGNTIYF.

This clone showed up just a few times. The genes are TRBV7-9 and TRBJ2-6, with D unclear. Trimming cost V 5 bases and J 1 base, with 9 bases left between them. This CDR3 region has 15 residues. The germline CDR1 and CDR2 sequences are SEHNR and FQNEAQ (reference sequence). The CDR3 sequence is CASSPRSSGANVLTF. Here the CDR3 DNA reads TGTGCCAGCAGCCCCCGGAGTTCTGGGGCCAACGTCCTGACTTTC.

This clone was seen a handful of times. Other DNA variants within this sample encode the same CDR3. The CDR3 is CASSLGGDQPQHF. The CDR3 coding sequence is TGTGCCAGCAGCTTAGGGGGGGATCAGCCCCAGCATTTT. This chain uses TRBV7-2 with TRBJ1-5; tentative D call: TRBD1 (5 bases). Between the trimmed V and J ends, which lost 1 base and 5 bases, there was a span of 6 bases. CDR1 SGHTA and CDR2 FQGNSA come from the germline V gene. This CDR3 has 13 residues.

This chain connects TRBV19 to TRBJ1-1; possibly TRBD1 for D (5 bases). There are 12 residues in the CDR3. V shed 8 bases and J shed 6 bases, with 13 bases lying between them. Per the germline V gene, CDR1 is LNHDA and CDR2 is SQIVND (reference sequence). CDR3 nucleotide sequence: TGTGCCAGTGCCCCTATGGGGCCTGAAGCTTTCTTT. This translates into CASAPMGPEAFF.

The chain carries TRBV2 and TRBJ2-3; 14 bases line up with TRBD2. The CDR3 totals 15 residues. Germline loops: CDR1 SNHLY, CDR2 FYNNEI. Trimming removed 10 bases from V and 4 bases from J; junction bases left unmatched: 7. This CDR3 reads CATGTSGGVADTQYF. In DNA form, the CDR3 reads TGTGCCACTGGGACTAGCGGGGGCGTAGCAGATACGCAGTATTTT.

The rearrangement joins TRBV18 to TRBJ1-2; D unresolved. The CDR3 contains 19 residues. V was shortened by 3 bases and J by 7 bases, with 30 bases between the two germline ends. Germline V gene sequence: CDR1 KGHSH, CDR2 LQKENI. This CDR3 reads CASSPLGSDPSSHLSGYTF. The CDR3 bases are TGTGCCAGCTCACCTCTGGGGTCGGATCCCTCGTCCCACCTATCTGGCTACACCTTC.

The rearrangement uses TRBV18 and TRBJ1-1; D uncertain. CDR3 length: 11 amino acids. CDR1 and CDR2 (germline): KGHSH, LQKENI. V lost 2 bases, J lost 10 bases, and 8 bases lay in between. Written as DNA, the CDR3 is TGTGCCAGCTCACCAGGCGATGGAGCTTTCTTT. It yields the protein CASSPGDGAFF.

V is TRBV7-8 and J is TRBJ2-4; no definite D call. The CDR3 consists of 15 residues. The germline CDR1 and CDR2 sequences are SGHVS and FQNEAQ. Trimming removed 1 base from V and 1 base from J, with 8 bases in between. CDR3 sequence reads: CASSLGQVAKNIQYF. The CDR3 DNA is TGTGCCAGCAGCTTAGGCCAGGTGGCCAAAAACATTCAGTACTTC. Together with reference TRBV7-8 and TRBJ2-4, the CDR3 gives the full variable domain: GAGVSQSPRYKVAKRGQDVALRCDPISGHVSLFWYQQALGQGPEFLTYFQNEAQLDKSGLPSDRFFAERPEGSVSTLKIQRTQQEDSAVYLCASSLGQVAKNIQYFGAGTRLSVL.

The V and J genes are TRBV6-1 and TRBJ2-3; 10 nucleotides match TRBD1. In germline, CDR1 is MNHNS, CDR2 SASEGT. CDR3 size: 13 residues. V shed 6 bases and J 4 bases; nucleotides not matched to a gene: 1. In DNA, the CDR3 is TGTGCCAGCAGCGGGACAGGGGCAGATACGCAGTATTTT. It is translated as CASSGTGADTQYF.

This clone was picked up a small number of times. The chain combines TRBV18 with TRBJ2-1, with 8 bases matching TRBD1. In germline, CDR1 is KGHSH, CDR2 LQKENI. V lost 0 bases, J lost 8 bases, and 6 bases stayed unmatched. The CDR3 contains 15 residues. The CDR3 is CASSPPGQGTDEQFF. The CDR3 nucleotides read TGTGCCAGCTCACCACCCGGACAGGGTACAGATGAGCAGTTCTTC.

In this sample, this clone turned up a few times. The CDR3: CASSNTGTSVSEQYF. CDR3 in DNA: TGCGCCAGCAGCAACACCGGGACTTCGGTATCCGAGCAGTACTTC. The chain employs TRBV5-1 and TRBJ2-7, with D perhaps TRBD2 (6 bases). Deletions cut 4 bases from V and 6 bases from J, with 20 bases between. Per the germline V gene, CDR1 is SGHRS and CDR2 is YFSETQ. The CDR3 totals 15 residues.

This clone was seen a few times. The rearrangement uses TRBV20-1 and TRBJ1-2, with D tentatively TRBD1 (5 bases). Germline CDR1 reads DFQATT; CDR2 reads SNEGSKA (reference sequence). V gave up 6 bases and J gave up 8 bases, with 10 bases separating them. The CDR3 runs 10 residues. CDR3 bases: TGCAGTGCACGGGACCGAGGCTACACCTTC. Translation gives CSARDRGYTF.

The CDR3 region has the DNA TGTGCCATCAGTTTCTCGGGACTAGCGGGGGCAAGCTCCTACGAGCAGTACTTC. Translation gives CAISFSGLAGASSYEQYF. The chain employs TRBV10-3 and TRBJ2-7; 14 nucleotides match TRBD2. CDR1 and CDR2 from the germline V gene are ENHRY and SYGVKD. This CDR3 is built from 18 residues. V lost 5 bases, J lost 0 bases, and 9 bases stayed unmatched.

V usage is TRBV7-2 and J usage is TRBJ1-5; 7 bases are a match to TRBD1. Germline loops: CDR1 SGHTA, CDR2 FQGNSA. The trim removed 5 bases at V and 3 bases at J, leaving 7 bases unmatched. This CDR3 has 15 amino acids. Written as DNA, the CDR3 is TGTGCCAGCAGCCCAGGACAGGCAGTCAATCAGCCCCAGCATTTT. This codes for CASSPGQAVNQPQHF.

The chain has TRBV9 and TRBJ2-3; TRBD2 matches at 10 bases. Germline CDR1 reads SGDLS; CDR2 reads YYNGEE. After removal of 1 base from V and 0 bases from J, the junction contained 5 bases not matched to a gene. The CDR3 totals 17 residues. The CDR3, as DNA: TGTGCCAGCAGCGTAAGCGGTAGCGGGGGGAGCACAGATACGCAGTATTTT. Encoded protein: CASSVSGSGGSTDTQYF.

The chain couples TRBV14 to TRBJ2-7; D is possibly TRBD1 (6 bases). V lost 3 bases to trimming and J lost 3 bases, with 15 bases between them. The CDR3 spans 15 residues. The germline CDR1 and CDR2 sequences are SGHDN and FVKESK. DNA of the CDR3: TGTGCCAGCAGCCATAAAAGCAGGGGCTACTACGAGCAGTACTTC. This encodes CASSHKSRGYYEQYF.